Listed below are T cell receptor beta chains from one sample, sequenced in a study of human T cells and chemical hapten exposure. A single record per CDR3 protein comes from TCRdb applying MiXCR to the RACE reads. Found here are about 360,000 distinct CDR3 sequences, approximately 6.3% of them singletons; the top ten hold approximately 8%. Sequencing was performed on whole blood, taken in connection with sensitization to the hapten diphenylcyclopropenone (DPC). Receptors were obtained from a woman aged 18-29 years with alopecia areata. Some clones in this sample may be carry-over from other donors' samples. Each CDR3 is given with its conserved first and last residue. A D gene is named only where the DNA matches it firmly. Size is stated for part of the rows, as once, few or many counts, or as a class when the clone is expanded.

abundance: few
j_gene: TRBJ1-2
v_gene: TRBV20-1
d_gene: NA
CDR3aa: CSARLLDRRYGYTF
CDR3nt: TGCAGTGCTAGACTCTTGGACAGAAGATATGGCTACACCTTC

abundance: NA
j_gene: TRBJ1-6
v_gene: TRBV20-1
d_gene: NA
CDR3aa: CSARQGVGSPLHF
CDR3nt: TGCAGTGCTAGACAGGGCGTAGGATCACCCCTCCACTTT

abundance: NA
j_gene: TRBJ2-1
v_gene: TRBV20-1
d_gene: NA
CDR3aa: CSATTPGFDYNEQFF
CDR3nt: TGCAGTGCGACTACCCCCGGGTTTGACTACAATGAGCAGTTCTTC

abundance: NA
j_gene: TRBJ2-7
v_gene: TRBV12-3/TRBV12-4
d_gene: TRBD1
CDR3aa: CASSQKTGGVRQYF
CDR3nt: TGTGCCAGCAGTCAAAAGACAGGGGGGGTGCGGCAGTACTTC

abundance: many
j_gene: TRBJ2-1
v_gene: TRBV15
d_gene: NA
CDR3aa: CATSSYFFQGSEQFF
CDR3nt: TGTGCCACCAGCAGCTACTTTTTTCAGGGGAGTGAGCAGTTCTTC

abundance: NA
j_gene: TRBJ1-1
v_gene: TRBV4-2
d_gene: NA
CDR3aa: CASSQDNRNTEAFF
CDR3nt: TGTGCCAGCAGCCAAGACAACAGGAACACTGAAGCTTTCTTT

abundance: NA
j_gene: TRBJ1-6
v_gene: TRBV10-3
d_gene: TRBD1
CDR3aa: CAISESQGGSYNSPLHF
CDR3nt: TGTGCCATCAGTGAGAGTCAGGGGGGGTCCTATAATTCACCCCTCCACTTT

abundance: few
j_gene: TRBJ1-2
v_gene: TRBV7-9
d_gene: NA
CDR3aa: CASSLVQPRIGYTF
CDR3nt: TGTGCCAGCAGCTTAGTCCAGCCCCGTATCGGCTACACCTTC

abundance: NA
j_gene: TRBJ2-1
v_gene: TRBV27
d_gene: TRBD2
CDR3aa: CASSLGLAGSNEQFF
CDR3nt: TGTGCCAGCAGTTTAGGGCTAGCGGGGAGCAATGAGCAGTTCTTC

abundance: NA
j_gene: TRBJ2-3
v_gene: TRBV6-1
d_gene: TRBD1
CDR3aa: CASSPKPPGGTGGPDTQYF
CDR3nt: TGTGCCAGCAGCCCCAAACCTCCGGGGGGGACAGGGGGCCCCGATACGCAGTATTTT

abundance: few
j_gene: TRBJ1-5
v_gene: TRBV20-1
d_gene: NA
CDR3aa: CSAREWRRGNQPQHF
CDR3nt: TGCAGTGCTAGAGAATGGAGGCGCGGCAATCAGCCCCAGCATTTT

abundance: NA
j_gene: TRBJ2-5
v_gene: TRBV5-1
d_gene: TRBD2
CDR3aa: CASSLAGAGETQYF
CDR3nt: TGCGCCAGCAGCCTAGCGGGGGCAGGGGAGACCCAGTACTTC

abundance: NA
j_gene: TRBJ2-2
v_gene: TRBV27
d_gene: NA
CDR3aa: CASSLSGPDTGELFF
CDR3nt: TGTGCCAGCAGTTTATCTGGACCGGACACCGGGGAGCTGTTTTTT

abundance: few
j_gene: TRBJ1-1
v_gene: TRBV1
d_gene: NA
CDR3aa: CTSSPPAGRATEAFF
CDR3nt: TGCACCAGCAGCCCCCCGGCGGGGCGGGCCACTGAAGCTTTCTTT

abundance: NA
j_gene: TRBJ2-3
v_gene: TRBV20-1
d_gene: NA
CDR3aa: CSAPRGPRTQYF
CDR3nt: TGCAGTGCTCCCCGGGGGCCCCGCACGCAGTATTTT

abundance: few
j_gene: TRBJ1-5
v_gene: TRBV2
d_gene: TRBD1
CDR3aa: CATSPDRDDQPQHF
CDR3nt: TGTGCCACTAGCCCGGACAGGGACGATCAGCCCCAGCATTTT

abundance: few
j_gene: TRBJ1-5
v_gene: TRBV12-3/TRBV12-4
d_gene: NA
CDR3aa: CASSYSANQPQHF
CDR3nt: TGTGCCAGCAGTTATTCCGCGAATCAGCCCCAGCATTTT

abundance: few
j_gene: TRBJ2-3
v_gene: TRBV10-3
d_gene: TRBD2
CDR3aa: CAISEEAGGTDTQYF
CDR3nt: TGTGCCATCAGTGAAGAAGCGGGGGGCACAGATACGCAGTATTTT

abundance: many
j_gene: TRBJ2-3
v_gene: TRBV7-2
d_gene: NA
CDR3aa: CASSPLRPRPPNTQYF
CDR3nt: TGTGCCAGCAGCCCCCTCCGCCCCCGCCCGCCAAATACGCAGTATTTT